This T cell receptor beta chain was sequenced for a study of T cell repertoires in cytomegalovirus infection. As for the study in general: Indications of both CMV infection and matching HLA type were provided by public TCR beta signatures.

This clonotype appeared a few times. Its target is not known. Broader study findings: Across the ex vivo response, the dominant clonotypes were HLA-C-restricted CMV-specific TCR beta clonotypes.

TCRdb reprocessed the reads with MiXCR, giving one entry per CDR3 protein. The sample gives approximately 350,000 distinct CDR3 sequences, about a third of which show up once; 13% is in the top ten. This receptor was identified in a human donor in good health (CMV status not recorded). Some clones in this sample may be carry-over from other donors' samples. This material consisted of cultured PBMCs, taken from culture after CMV antigen stimulation.

CDR3 bases: TGTGCCAGCAGCTTAGAAGGGACGAGGGGTAGTGTCTATGGCTACACCTTC. Translation gives CASSLEGTRGSVYGYTF. The rearrangement links TRBV7-2 to TRBJ1-2; a weak D match, TRBD1 (5 bases). The length of the CDR3 is 17 residues. V was trimmed by 1 base and J by 4 bases, leaving 19 bases between them. The V gene's germline CDR1 is SGHTA and CDR2 FQGNSA.